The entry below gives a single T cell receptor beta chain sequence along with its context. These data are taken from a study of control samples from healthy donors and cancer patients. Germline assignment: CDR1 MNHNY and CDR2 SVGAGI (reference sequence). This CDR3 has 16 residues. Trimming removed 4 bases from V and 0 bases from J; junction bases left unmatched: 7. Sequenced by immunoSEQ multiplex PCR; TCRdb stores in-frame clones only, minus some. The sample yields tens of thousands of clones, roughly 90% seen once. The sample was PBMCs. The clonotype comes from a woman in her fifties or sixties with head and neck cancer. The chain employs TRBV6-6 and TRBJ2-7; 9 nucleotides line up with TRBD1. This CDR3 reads CASSSDRGLSSYEQYF. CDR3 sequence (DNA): TGTGCCAGCAGTTCTGACAGGGGGTTGAGCTCCTACGAGCAGTACTTC.